This paragraph reports one T cell receptor beta chain. These data belong to a study of cytomegalovirus exposure and HLA in healthy donors. Assay: immunoSEQ multiplex PCR; the TCRdb copy retains only in-frame clones and omits some. The table includes approximately 54,000 clones, 89% detected once. The clonotype comes from a woman aged 18-30 years in good health and CMV-seropositive. The source material was PBMCs.

The CDR3 DNA reads TGTGCCAGCAGCTTACGGACAGGGGTTGAAAAACTGTTTTTT. Amino acids: CASSLRTGVEKLFF. The rearrangement joins TRBV7-8 to TRBJ1-4; 9 nucleotides agree with TRBD1. The ends lost 2 bases at V and 7 bases at J; junction bases unmatched: 2. The germline V gene has CDR1 SGHVS and CDR2 FQNEAQ. This CDR3 has 14 residues.